This T cell receptor beta chain was documented in a study of OX40 agonist ivuxolimab in advanced cancers. As for the study in general: Patients received intravenous ivuxolimab every 2 weeks at 0.01 to 10 mg/kg. Overall study results and limits: Part of the nonresponder group also had normalized T-cell clonal expansion that was low. Researchers did not establish what antigens the expanded peripheral T cells target.

Autoimmune disease history or systemic immunosuppression was exclusionary. Using immunoSEQ multiplex PCR, the repertoire was profiled, and TCRdb retains in-frame clones only, with some absent. Of roughly 100,000 clones in the sample, approximately 85% were seen once. Concerning this clone itself: Its cognate antigen is unknown.

Trimming removed 3 bases from V and 2 bases from J, with 13 bases in between. The CDR3 totals 15 residues. The germline CDR1 and CDR2 sequences are SGHTA and FQGNSA. The chain uses TRBV7-2 and TRBJ2-5, with D perhaps TRBD1 (5 bases). The TCR comes from an adult with an advanced solid tumor such as melanoma, head and neck, liver or kidney cancer. The sample consisted of CD4+ or CD8+ T cells sorted from blood, taken in a trial of the OX40 agonist ivuxolimab. The CDR3 loop reads CASSFLGVAQETQYF. CDR3 coding DNA: TGTGCCAGCAGCTTCCTAGGGGTTGCGCAAGAGACCCAGTACTTC. The full variable domain, in which reference TRBV7-2 and TRBJ2-5 provide the parts outside the CDR3, is GAGVSQSPSNKVTEKGKDVELRCDPISGHTALYWYRQSLGQGLEFLIYFQGNSAPDKSGLPSDRFSAERTGGSVSTLTIQRTQQEDSAVYLCASSFLGVAQETQYFGPGTRLLVL.